These 21 T cell receptor beta chains were all obtained from the same sample, sequenced in a study of T cell changes during pregnancy in multiple sclerosis. Sequencing used immunoSEQ multiplex PCR; TCRdb keeps in-frame clones, though not all of them. Among some 87,000 clones listed, over 80% were seen once. Sequences were derived from peripheral blood, sampled in the first trimester of pregnancy. The source is a female donor with multiple sclerosis, enrolled in a pregnancy study.

This clone was counted a single time. This rearrangement joins TRBV27 to TRBJ1-1; perhaps TRBD1 as D (5 bases). V lost 6 bases, J lost 6 bases, and 14 bases lay in between. The V gene's germline CDR1 is MNHEY and CDR2 SMNVEV (reference sequence). The CDR3 is made up of 13 amino acids. As DNA, the CDR3 is TGTGCCAGCAGCCTCCAGGGTCCGTCTGAAGCTTTCTTT. Translation: CASSLQGPSEAFF.

V is TRBV10-3 and J is TRBJ2-3; 12 bases match TRBD2. This CDR3 contains 16 residues. V gave up 5 bases and J gave up 6 bases; unmatched junction bases: 9. Germline CDR1 ENHRY, CDR2 SYGVKD. CDR3 residues: CAISRLAGAGGDTQYF. CDR3 DNA sequence: TGTGCCATCAGTAGACTAGCGGGAGCCGGGGGGGATACGCAGTATTTT.

The chain recombines TRBV2 with TRBJ2-3; the D gene is possibly TRBD1 (5 bases). Trimming removed 7 bases at V and 4 bases at J, with 15 bases between. In germline, CDR1 is SNHLY, CDR2 FYNNEI. CDR3 length: 14 amino acids. The CDR3 loop reads CASMGKGNADTQYF. CDR3 DNA: TGTGCCAGCATGGGAAAGGGGAACGCAGATACGCAGTATTTT.

The chain is built from TRBV6-6 and TRBJ1-5; possibly TRBD1 for D (5 bases). V was trimmed by 3 bases and J by 7 bases, leaving 13 bases between them. The CDR3 runs to 14 residues. CDR1 and CDR2 from the germline V gene are MNHNY and SVGAGI (reference sequence). CDR3 sequence (DNA): TGTGCCAGCAGTTATGACGGGGGGAGCCAGCCCCAGCATTTT. Amino acids: CASSYDGGSQPQHF.

The chain is built from TRBV25-1 and TRBJ1-4; TRBD1 aligns across 12 bases. V shed 10 bases and J 6 bases; nucleotides not matched to a gene: 15. CDR1 and CDR2 (germline): MGHDK, SYGVNS. The CDR3 is 17 amino acids. CDR3 loop: CANPPRDRGQEDEKLFF. As DNA, the CDR3 is TGTGCCAACCCACCCCGGGACAGGGGGCAGGAGGATGAAAAACTGTTTTTT.

This clone has just one count. The CDR3 nucleotides read TGTGCCAGTACCAAACAAGGGACAGGTGGCTCCTACGAGCAGTACTTC. It specifies CASTKQGTGGSYEQYF. J is TRBJ2-7 and V is TRBV19; 8 nucleotides agree with TRBD1. V gave up 7 bases and J gave up 0 bases; unmatched junction bases: 11. Germline V CDR1 and CDR2: LNHDA, SQIVND (reference sequence). This CDR3 is 16 amino acids long.

The chain links TRBV7-2 to TRBJ2-3; 9 bases line up with TRBD2. The CDR3 runs to 14 residues. Germline V gene data show CDR1 as SGHTA and CDR2 as FQGNSA. V dropped 3 bases and J dropped 3; count of bases not matched to a gene: 1. CDR3 amino acids: CASSFSGRTDTQYF. For the CDR3, the DNA is TGTGCCAGCAGCTTTAGCGGGAGAACAGATACGCAGTATTTT.

V gene TRBV5-4 combines with J gene TRBJ2-3, with D unresolved. The V end lost 2 bases, the J end lost 8 bases, and 9 bases lay between the germline ends. Per germline, CDR1 SGHNT and CDR2 YYREEE (reference sequence). The CDR3 runs to 12 residues. CDR3: CASSFTLGTQYF. The CDR3 coding sequence is TGTGCCAGCAGCTTCACGCTCGGTACGCAGTATTTT.

This chain uses TRBV18 with TRBJ2-7, with 12 bases that match TRBD2. CDR1 KGHSH and CDR2 LQKENI come from the germline V gene. CDR3 length equals 15 residues. V lost 3 bases, J lost 3 bases, and 3 bases stayed unmatched. The CDR3 is CASSPRLAGVYEQYF. Here the CDR3 DNA reads TGTGCCAGCTCACCTCGACTAGCGGGAGTCTACGAGCAGTACTTC.

V and J are TRBV4-2 and TRBJ2-7; D is possibly TRBD2 (5 bases). The CDR3 has 15 residues. Germline V gives CDR1 LGHNA, CDR2 YNFKEQ. With 0 bases removed from V and 2 bases from J, the gap between germline ends came to 11 bases. The CDR3 DNA is TGTGCCAGCAGCCAAGAAGTTGCGGGCCCCTACGAGCAGTACTTC. It encodes CASSQEVAGPYEQYF.

V and J are TRBV4-2 and TRBJ1-4; TRBD1 matches 9 bases. V lost 0 bases to trimming and J lost 10 bases; unmatched junction nucleotides: 6. Germline loops: CDR1 LGHNA, CDR2 YNFKEQ. The CDR3 contains 15 residues. In DNA form, the CDR3 reads TGTGCCAGCAGCCAAGACCAGGGACAGGGAGGAAAACTGTTTTTT. It codes for CASSQDQGQGGKLFF.

The chain combines TRBV7-2 with TRBJ2-2; 7 nucleotides line up with TRBD1. The CDR3 has 17 residues. The ends lost 2 bases at V and 4 bases at J; junction bases unmatched: 10. Germline values: CDR1 SGHTA, CDR2 FQGNSA. CDR3 protein: CASSLPPGQRTTGELFF. The CDR3, as DNA: TGTGCCAGCAGCTTACCACCGGGACAGCGAACCACCGGGGAGCTGTTTTTT.

The sample holds one count of this clone. The rearrangement links TRBV7-9 to TRBJ1-1; no clear D gene. Trimming removed 4 bases at V and 10 bases at J, with 16 bases between. The CDR3 length is 13 residues. The germline gives CDR1 SEHNR, CDR2 FQNEAQ (reference sequence). The DNA for the CDR3 is TGTGCCAGCAGCTCCTCCCGCCTGCTCGGAGCTTTCTTT. As protein: CASSSSRLLGAFF.

The rearrangement links TRBV9 to TRBJ2-1; 10 bases are a match to TRBD2. V shed 4 bases, J shed 7 bases, and the junction held 5 bases outside the gene matches. The CDR3 spans 14 residues. The germline CDR1 and CDR2 sequences are SGDLS and YYNGEE. CDR3 in amino acids: CASSSAGGLNEQFF. The CDR3 DNA reads as TGTGCCAGCAGCTCAGCGGGAGGGCTGAATGAGCAGTTCTTC.

CDR3 coding DNA: TGCGCCAGCAGCCAAGATGGAGTAGTGGGACAGGGAACAACTAATGAAAAACTGTTTTTT. Translating it yields CASSQDGVVGQGTTNEKLFF. The gene calls are TRBV4-3 and TRBJ1-4; 9 bases line up with TRBD1. The CDR3 length is 20 residues. V lost 0 bases, J lost 0 bases, and 11 bases stayed unmatched. Germline CDR1 reads LGHNA; CDR2 reads YSLEER.

The V gene is TRBV5-1, the J gene TRBJ2-7; weak D call: TRBD2 (6 bases). V was clipped by 4 bases and J by 8 bases, with 19 bases between them. The germline gives CDR1 SGHRS, CDR2 YFSETQ. The CDR3 is made up of 14 amino acids. Here the CDR3 reads CASSPYGSSAKQYF. CDR3 nucleotides: TGCGCCAGCAGCCCGTACGGGAGTTCGGCCAAGCAGTACTTC.

V is TRBV7-8 and J is TRBJ1-2, with 10 bases lining up with TRBD1. V was pared by 0 bases and J by 4 bases, with 8 bases of the junction left unmatched. The CDR3 runs 17 residues. Germline loops: CDR1 SGHVS, CDR2 FQNEAQ. The CDR3 bases are TGTGCCAGCAGCTTAGCTCTGACAGGGGGCCCCATCTATGGCTACACCTTC. Residues: CASSLALTGGPIYGYTF.

The chain combines TRBV2 with TRBJ1-5; D ambiguous. V gave up 0 bases and J gave up 6 bases, with 12 bases separating them. The CDR3 extends over 15 amino acids. Germline CDR1 reads SNHLY; CDR2 reads FYNNEI. The CDR3 protein is CASSEAGSLSQPQHF. CDR3 nucleotides: TGTGCCAGCAGTGAAGCAGGGAGTCTTAGTCAGCCCCAGCATTTT.

The chain links TRBV19 to TRBJ2-7, with 11 positions matching TRBD2. The ends lost 3 bases at V and 2 bases at J; junction bases unmatched: 6. Germline CDR1 and CDR2: LNHDA and SQIVND (reference sequence). This CDR3 is built from 16 residues. The CDR3 loop is CASSIMLAGGPYEQYF. The DNA of the CDR3 is TGTGCCAGTAGTATTATGTTAGCGGGAGGGCCCTACGAGCAGTACTTC.

Turning to this clone: Germline and junction disagree at one end, which may indicate a read error. V usage is TRBV4-1 and J usage is TRBJ2-4; 7 bases line up with TRBD1. Germline CDR1 is MGHRA and CDR2 is YSYEKL. CDR3 length: 12 residues. The CDR3 loop reads CASSQGPGQRIF. CDR3 bases: TGCGCCAGCAGCCAAGGCCCGGGACAGCGTATTTTC.

The chain employs TRBV19 and TRBJ2-1; perhaps TRBD2 as D (6 bases). Trimming stripped 0 bases from V and 0 bases from J, with 9 bases between. The CDR3 totals 16 residues. Germline CDR1 and CDR2: LNHDA and SQIVND (reference sequence). This chain's CDR3 is CASSIEGGSSYNEQFF. The CDR3 bases are TGTGCCAGTAGTATAGAGGGGGGTAGCTCCTACAATGAGCAGTTCTTC.